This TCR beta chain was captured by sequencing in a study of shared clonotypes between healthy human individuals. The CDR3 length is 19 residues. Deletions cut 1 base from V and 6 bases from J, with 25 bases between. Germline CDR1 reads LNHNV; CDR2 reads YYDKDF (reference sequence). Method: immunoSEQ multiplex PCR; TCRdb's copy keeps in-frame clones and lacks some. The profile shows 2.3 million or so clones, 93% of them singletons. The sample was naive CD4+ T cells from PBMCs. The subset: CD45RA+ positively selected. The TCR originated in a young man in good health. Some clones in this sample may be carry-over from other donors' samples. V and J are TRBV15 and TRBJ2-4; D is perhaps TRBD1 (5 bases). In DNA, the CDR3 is TGTGCCACCAGCAGAGGGGCAGGGTCCGTCTCGGGTCTTAGAAACATTCAGTACTTC. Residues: CATSRGAGSVSGLRNIQYF.